This T cell receptor (beta chain) derives from a study of cytomegalovirus exposure and HLA in healthy donors. General study findings and limits: The sole available immune exposure information was CMV serostatus.

As to this clone: As yet, its antigen is unknown.

Donors in the study were healthy people who gave bone marrow. The PCR made use of 60 Vbeta and 13 Jbeta primers. TCRdb keeps only in-frame clones here, not all; method: immunoSEQ multiplex PCR. The sample carries about 150,000 clones, about 76% recorded once. The CDR3 has 14 residues. Germline V lookup: CDR1 SNHLY, CDR2 FYNNEI. Trimming left V 6 bases short and J 3 bases short, with 14 bases between. Sample: PBMCs. The TCR sequence derives from a woman aged 18 to 35 in good health and CMV-seropositive. The chain is built from TRBV2 and TRBJ1-2, with D hard to call. CDR3 protein: CASSDDTADYGYTF. The CDR3, as DNA: TGTGCCAGCAGCGACGATACAGCTGACTATGGCTACACCTTC.